Listed below are T cell receptor beta chains from one sample, sequenced in a study of T cell repertoires in cytomegalovirus infection. Antigens of these TCRs are unknown. TCRdb reanalysed the reads using MiXCR and keeps one entry per CDR3 protein. The table records roughly 220,000 distinct CDR3 sequences, roughly two fifths of them present only once. The sequencing used CD8+ T cells from cultured PBMCs, collected from culture after CMV antigen stimulation. The receptors derive from a human donor in good health (CMV status not recorded). Some clones in this sample may be carry-over from other donors' samples. Each CDR3 is given with its conserved first and last residue. A D gene is named only where the DNA matches it firmly. Size is omitted from some rows. Given values are once, few, many or a class for expanded clones.

TRBJ1-1 TRBV7-9 - - CATVGTSISMNTEAFF TGTGCCACGGTCGGGACAAGCATCAGCATGAACACTGAAGCTTTCTTT
TRBJ2-2 TRBV20-1 - - CSASMGNTGELFF TGCAGTGCTAGCATGGGAAACACCGGGGAGCTGTTTTTT
TRBJ2-1 TRBV7-8 TRBD2 few CASSDTSGVYNEQFF TGTGCCAGCAGCGACACTAGCGGGGTATACAATGAGCAGTTCTTC
TRBJ2-7 TRBV7-2 TRBD1 - CASSLTQGDPYEQYF TGTGCCAGCAGCTTAACCCAGGGGGATCCATACGAGCAGTACTTC
TRBJ2-5 TRBV7-6 - - CASSPPLEQETQYF TGTGCCAGCAGCCCGCCCCTAGAACAAGAGACCCAGTACTTC
TRBJ1-1 TRBV10-3 - many CAISEPATEAFF TGTGCCATCAGTGAGCCGGCCACTGAAGCTTTCTTT
TRBJ2-5 TRBV20-1 - - CSASERYSWSETQYF TGCAGTGCTAGTGAGAGATACAGTTGGTCGGAGACCCAGTACTTC
TRBJ1-1 TRBV6-5 TRBD1 - CASIDRGLAEAFF TGTGCCAGCATTGACAGGGGACTCGCTGAAGCTTTCTTT
TRBJ2-2 TRBV19 TRBD1 - CASSIGTGLTGELFF TGTGCCAGTAGTATCGGGACAGGGTTAACCGGGGAGCTGTTTTTT
TRBJ2-7 TRBV12-3/TRBV12-4 - - CASSLNGGYEQYF TGTGCCAGCAGTTTGAACGGGGGCTACGAGCAGTACTTC
TRBJ2-5 TRBV4-1 - - CASSQSGLAGETQYF TGCGCCAGCAGCCAGTCGGGACTTGCGGGAGAGACCCAGTACTTC
TRBJ2-7 TRBV4-1 TRBD2 once CASSQESGGVYEQYF TGCGCCAGCAGCCAAGAATCGGGGGGGGTCTACGAGCAGTACTTC
TRBJ2-7 TRBV18 - - CASSPETRDEQYF TGTGCCAGCTCACCTGAGACCCGGGACGAGCAGTACTTC
TRBJ2-1 TRBV7-9 TRBD2 few CASSEALAGGYNEQFF TGTGCCAGCAGCGAGGCCCTAGCGGGAGGGTACAATGAGCAGTTCTTC
TRBJ2-5 TRBV25-1 - - CASSGWGTTNAETQYF TGTGCCAGCAGTGGGTGGGGCACGACGAATGCGGAGACCCAGTACTTC
TRBJ2-7 TRBV4-1 - few CASSQDRTGSYEQYF TGCGCCAGCAGCCAAGATCGTACAGGCAGCTACGAGCAGTACTTC
TRBJ2-1 TRBV7-9 - few CASSLGGGGGEQFF TGTGCCAGCAGCCTAGGAGGCGGAGGGGGTGAGCAGTTCTTC
TRBJ2-2 TRBV28 - few CASSPDGFGRELFF TGTGCCAGCAGCCCCGACGGCTTCGGGCGGGAGCTGTTTTTT
TRBJ1-1 TRBV27 - few CASRGAVNTEAFF TGTGCCAGCAGGGGAGCCGTGAACACTGAAGCTTTCTTT
TRBJ2-5 TRBV20-1 - - CSARDPREDGGTETQYF TGCAGTGCTAGAGATCCAAGGGAGGACGGAGGGACAGAGACCCAGTACTTC
TRBJ2-1 TRBV11-2 - - CASSPRPGGSHERFF TGTGCCAGCAGCCCTAGGCCGGGGGGCAGCCATGAGCGGTTCTTC
TRBJ1-6 TRBV5-1 - - CASSLLPGRQRNSPLHF TGCGCCAGCAGCCTCCTCCCGGGACGACAGCGGAATTCACCCCTCCACTTT
TRBJ2-1 TRBV7-8 TRBD2 - CASSRQVAGGLSSYNEQFF TGTGCCAGCAGCCGACAGGTAGCGGGAGGCCTTAGCTCCTACAATGAGCAGTTCTTC
TRBJ1-5 TRBV6-1 TRBD1 - CASSVDRGRWDQPQHF TGTGCCAGCAGCGTCGACAGGGGCAGGTGGGATCAGCCCCAGCATTTT
TRBJ2-3 TRBV7-2 TRBD2 - CASSFGGAEDTQYF TGTGCCAGCAGCTTCGGGGGGGCCGAAGATACGCAGTATTTT
TRBJ2-7 TRBV5-4 - - CASSLRPGSYEQYF TGTGCCAGCAGCCTGAGACCCGGGAGCTACGAGCAGTACTTC
TRBJ2-1 TRBV24-1 - - CATSVAPQKFPSYNEQFF TGTGCCACCAGTGTGGCCCCGCAGAAGTTTCCTTCCTACAATGAGCAGTTCTTC
TRBJ2-7 TRBV27 - - CASSLGSGTSYEQYF TGTGCCAGCAGTTTAGGGTCTGGGACCTCCTACGAGCAGTACTTC
TRBJ2-7 TRBV6-1 TRBD1 few CASSEMGQGRYEQYF TGTGCCAGCAGTGAAATGGGACAGGGGCGCTACGAGCAGTACTTC
TRBJ1-5 TRBV10-3 TRBD1 - CAISHSANRGGGQPQHF TGTGCCATCAGTCACTCCGCAAACAGGGGGGGGGGTCAGCCCCAGCATTTT
TRBJ1-2 TRBV29-1 - - CSVLDVEGAGYTF TGCAGCGTCCTGGATGTGGAGGGCGCTGGCTACACCTTC
TRBJ2-1 TRBV4-1 - few CASSQAYNNEQFF TGCGCCAGCAGCCAAGCGTACAACAATGAGCAGTTCTTC
TRBJ2-1 TRBV7-2 TRBD2 few CASSFTRSGRGYNEQFF TGTGCCAGCAGCTTCACTCGTAGCGGGAGGGGCTACAATGAGCAGTTCTTC
TRBJ2-3 TRBV11-3 TRBD1 - CASSFPYLRDRGTDTQYF TGTGCCAGCAGCTTTCCATATCTCCGGGACAGGGGTACAGATACGCAGTATTTT
TRBJ1-1 TRBV11-2 TRBD1 - CASSWGTGRRDTEAFF TGTGCCAGCAGCTGGGGGACAGGGAGGAGAGACACTGAAGCTTTCTTT
TRBJ1-5 TRBV7-6 - many CASSLGGGSNQPQHF TGTGCCAGCAGCTTAGGGGGGGGTAGCAATCAGCCCCAGCATTTT
TRBJ2-1 TRBV7-3 TRBD1 - CASSSGTGEDEQFF TGTGCCAGCAGCTCCGGGACAGGGGAGGATGAGCAGTTCTTC
TRBJ2-1 TRBV4-2 TRBD2 few CASSTRTSGRAGEQFF TGTGCCAGCAGCACTCGAACTAGCGGGAGGGCTGGTGAGCAGTTCTTC
TRBJ2-5 TRBV11-2 - few CASSPYLQGLQETQYF TGTGCCAGCAGCCCCTACCTTCAGGGGCTCCAAGAGACCCAGTACTTC
TRBJ2-3 TRBV7-8 - - CASSLVRGGNTDTQYF TGTGCCAGCAGCTTAGTTAGGGGCGGGAACACAGATACGCAGTATTTT
TRBJ2-3 TRBV5-1 - - CASSLGAVNTDTQYF TGCGCCAGCAGCTTGGGTGCCGTAAACACAGATACGCAGTATTTT
TRBJ2-2 TRBV27 - - CAIGARIANTGELFF TGTGCCATCGGAGCACGGATCGCTAACACAGGGGAGCTGTTTTTT
TRBJ2-1 TRBV7-9 TRBD2 few CASSSGSGRVDEQFF TGTGCCAGCAGCTCCGGAAGCGGGAGGGTCGATGAGCAGTTCTTC
TRBJ2-5 TRBV12-3/TRBV12-4 - - CASSWTPEGTGETQYF TGTGCCAGCAGTTGGACTCCGGAGGGGACGGGGGAGACCCAGTACTTC
TRBJ1-6 TRBV7-9 - - CASSWGRGDSPLHF TGTGCCAGCAGTTGGGGCAGGGGAGACTCACCCCTCCACTTT
TRBJ1-1 TRBV27 TRBD1 - CASSSWTGKNTEAFF TGTGCCAGCAGTTCGTGGACAGGGAAGAACACTGAAGCTTTCTTT
TRBJ2-3 TRBV12-3/TRBV12-4 TRBD2 few CASIPATSGGSDTQYF TGTGCCAGCATTCCTGCGACTAGCGGGGGATCAGATACGCAGTATTTT
TRBJ1-1 TRBV6-1 TRBD1 - CASSYTTGVTEAFF TGTGCCAGCAGTTACACCACAGGGGTGACTGAAGCTTTCTTT
TRBJ2-1 TRBV7-3 TRBD2 many CASSLDGGGNEQFF TGTGCCAGCAGCTTAGATGGCGGGGGTAATGAGCAGTTCTTC